Listed here are 15 T cell receptor beta chains from one sample, sequenced in a study of human CD8 memory T cell subsets. UMI-labeled 5' RACE produced the TCR beta libraries. TCRdb re-called the 5' RACE reads, yielding one record per CDR3 amino acid sequence without DNA. The sample table includes 15,000 to 20,000 distinct CDR3 sequences. The material sequenced was CD8+ stem-like memory T cells (TSCM and TCM) sorted from PBMCs. Sample subset: stem-like memory CD8 T cells (TSTEM), CCR7+ PD-1- TIGIT-. The origin of the receptors is a human donor in good health.

The chain employs TRBV18 and TRBJ1-1. The length of the CDR3 is 15 residues. Per germline, CDR1 KGHSH and CDR2 LQKENI. The CDR3 spells CASSPLEGLNTEAFF.

By frequency, this clonotype is medium-sized (0.01 to 0.1%). The chain couples TRBV29-1 to TRBJ2-3. Germline CDR1 reads SQVTM; CDR2 reads ANQGSEA. The CDR3 runs 12 residues. The CDR3 here is CSVGPSTDTQYF.

This chain uses TRBV20-1 with TRBJ2-7; without DNA, the TCRdb call of TRBD1 cannot be checked. Germline assignment: CDR1 DFQATT and CDR2 SNEGSKA (reference sequence). There are 13 residues in the CDR3. CDR3: CSATGQNSYEQYF.

The chain carries TRBV4-1 and TRBJ2-4; the D call from TCRdb, TRBD2, cannot be confirmed without DNA. The CDR3 length is 17 residues. Per germline, CDR1 MGHRA and CDR2 YSYEKL. CDR3 residues: CASSQYLAGDPRNIQYF.

This clonotype is medium-sized by frequency. The J gene is TRBJ2-1, the V gene TRBV9; TCRdb lists TRBD2, though no DNA is available to test this call. CDR3 length: 17 residues. The germline V gene has CDR1 SGDLS and CDR2 YYNGEE. The CDR3 protein is CASSVAGSGINYNEQFF.

CDR3 in amino acids: CASSPRAGQETTGYTF. The chain employs TRBV5-5 and TRBJ1-2; with no DNA, the TCRdb D assignment of TRBD1 cannot be verified. CDR1 is SGHKS, CDR2 YYEKEE, per germline (reference sequence). CDR3 length: 16 amino acids.

The V and J genes are TRBV5-6 and TRBJ2-1. Germline values: CDR1 SGHDT, CDR2 YYEEEE. The CDR3 is made up of 13 amino acids. CDR3 sequence: CASSPQDYNEQFF.

The rearrangement uses TRBV7-9 and TRBJ2-7; lacking DNA, the TRBD2 call made by TCRdb goes unchecked. Germline assignment: CDR1 SEHNR and CDR2 FQNEAQ (reference sequence). The CDR3 is 20 residues long. The chain's CDR3 is CASSQFIKINQTSGTDEQYF.

The chain combines TRBV5-4 with TRBJ2-1. CDR3 size: 12 residues. Germline CDR1 SGHNT, CDR2 YYREEE (reference sequence). CDR3 in amino acids: CASSSDGNEQFF.

V gene TRBV10-2 combines with J gene TRBJ2-5. The CDR3 totals 14 residues. Germline CDR1 WSHSY, CDR2 SAAADI. Here the CDR3 reads CASSSFGREETQYF.

CDR3 amino acids: CASGDTGAGYGYTF. The rearrangement joins TRBV12-3 or TRBV12-4 to TRBJ1-2; the D call of TRBD1 rests on TCRdb alone, since no DNA is present to check it. The CDR3 extends over 14 amino acids.

CDR3 protein: CASSQALGGDYEQYF. The chain uses TRBV4-3 and TRBJ2-7; the TRBD2 assignment by TCRdb is unverifiable without DNA. CDR1 is LGHNA and CDR2 is YSLEER in the germline V gene. This CDR3 region has 15 residues.

The chain employs TRBV4-1 and TRBJ1-5; the D gene TCRdb calls, TRBD1, cannot be checked with no DNA. The CDR3 consists of 16 residues. Germline V CDR1 and CDR2: MGHRA, YSYEKL. CDR3 loop: CASSQVVGQGKQPQHF.

This chain uses TRBV6-2 or TRBV6-3 with TRBJ2-3. The length of the CDR3 is 13 residues. The germline CDR1 and CDR2 sequences are MNHEY and SVGEGT. The CDR3 is CASSLSLTDTQYF.

This chain links TRBV28 with TRBJ2-3; TCRdb calls TRBD1, which cannot be checked without DNA. Germline V gene data show CDR1 as MDHEN and CDR2 as SYDVKM. CDR3 size: 13 residues. The CDR3 loop reads CAAEGGLTDTQYF.